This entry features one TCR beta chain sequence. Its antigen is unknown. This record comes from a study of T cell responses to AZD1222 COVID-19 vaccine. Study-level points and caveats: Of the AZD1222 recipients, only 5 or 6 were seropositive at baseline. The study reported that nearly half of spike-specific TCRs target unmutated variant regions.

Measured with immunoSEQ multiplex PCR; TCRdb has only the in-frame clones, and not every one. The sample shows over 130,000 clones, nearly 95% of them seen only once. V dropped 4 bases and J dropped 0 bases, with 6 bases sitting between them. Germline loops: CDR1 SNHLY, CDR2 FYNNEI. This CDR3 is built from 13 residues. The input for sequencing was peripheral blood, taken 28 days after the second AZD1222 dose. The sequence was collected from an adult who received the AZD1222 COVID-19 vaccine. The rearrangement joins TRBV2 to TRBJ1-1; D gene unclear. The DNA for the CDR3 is TGTGCCAGCAGTGCAGAATTGAACACTGAAGCTTTCTTT. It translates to CASSAELNTEAFF.